Presented here are 27 T cell receptor beta chains from one specimen sequenced in a study of OX40 agonist ivuxolimab in advanced cancers. Sequenced by immunoSEQ multiplex PCR; TCRdb stores in-frame clones only, minus some. The sample holds 55,000 or so clones; 86% are singletons and the top ten take 12% to 15%. The specimen was CD4+ or CD8+ T cells sorted from blood, collected in a trial of the OX40 agonist ivuxolimab. The source of these receptors is an adult with an advanced solid tumor such as melanoma, head and neck, liver or kidney cancer.

The V and J genes are TRBV9 and TRBJ2-5; D may be TRBD1 or TRBD2 (6 bases each). The CDR3 extends over 13 amino acids. V was pared by 0 bases and J by 7 bases, with 10 bases between. Per germline, CDR1 SGDLS and CDR2 YYNGEE. The CDR3 sequence: CASSVVEGGTQYF. The DNA for the CDR3 is TGTGCCAGCAGCGTAGTGGAGGGGGGGACCCAGTACTTC. Looking up the rest from reference TRBV9 and TRBJ2-5 gives the full variable domain: DSGVTQTPKHLITATGQRVTLRCSPRSGDLSVYWYQQSLDQGLQFLIQYYNGEERAKGNILERFSAQQFPDLHSELNLSSLELGDSALYFCASSVVEGGTQYFGPGTRLLVL.

The genes are TRBV5-1 and TRBJ2-5; 8 nucleotides match TRBD2. The CDR3 contains 11 residues. CDR1 and CDR2 from the germline V gene are SGHRS and YFSETQ. The DNA for the CDR3 is TGCATAGCGGGGTCCCAAGAGACCCAGTACTTC. This translates into CIAGSQETQYF.

This clone was found a few times. This chain links TRBV19 with TRBJ2-1; the D gene could be TRBD1 or TRBD2 (6 bases each). The germline V gene has CDR1 LNHDA and CDR2 SQIVND (reference sequence). There are 13 residues in the CDR3. The germline V and J ends were trimmed by 7 bases and 7 bases, with 14 bases remaining between them. The CDR3 coding sequence is TGTGCCAGTACTCGACAGGCGGGGAATGAGCAGTTCTTC. Its protein product is CASTRQAGNEQFF.

This clone came up once. The chain joins TRBV5-8 to TRBJ2-5, with TRBD2 identical over 13 bases. CDR3 length equals 14 residues. Germline CDR1 is SGHTS and CDR2 is YDEGEE. V trimming: 7 bases; J trimming: 4 bases; junction bases outside the gene matches: 4. The CDR3 here is CASSGLAGRETQYF. The CDR3 DNA is TGTGCCAGCTCGGGACTAGCGGGACGAGAGACCCAGTACTTC.

The chain employs TRBV6-6 and TRBJ2-7; D remains unclear. The germline CDR1 and CDR2 sequences are MNHNY and SVGAGI (reference sequence). The CDR3 is made up of 11 amino acids. The V end lost 5 bases, the J end lost 9 bases, and 11 bases lay between the germline ends. CDR3 protein: CASSTRIVQYF. CDR3 sequence (DNA): TGTGCCAGCAGTACCCGTATTGTGCAGTACTTC.

This chain uses TRBV28 with TRBJ1-1; weak D call: TRBD1 (5 bases). Per the germline V gene, CDR1 is MDHEN and CDR2 is SYDVKM. CDR3 length: 12 residues. V was trimmed by 6 bases and J by 11 bases, leaving 16 bases between them. The CDR3 here is CASRREPGPAFF. The CDR3 nucleotides are TGTGCCAGCAGGCGGGAACCGGGACCGGCTTTCTTT. The variable domain in full, completed from reference TRBV28 and TRBJ1-1, reads DVKVTQSSRYLVKRTGEKVFLECVQDMDHENMFWYRQDPGLGLRLIYFSYDVKMKEKGDIPEGYSVSREKKERFSLILESASTNQTSMYLCASRREPGPAFFGQGTRLTVV.

This clone occurred a few times. The chain couples TRBV7-9 to TRBJ2-7; no firm D call. CDR1 and CDR2 (germline): SEHNR, FQNEAQ (reference sequence). CDR3 length equals 12 residues. Trimming removed 4 bases at V and 4 bases at J, with 8 bases between. For the CDR3, the DNA is TGTGCCAGCAGCTCTCAAGTGTACGAGCAGTACTTC. Translated, it gives CASSSQVYEQYF.

Turning to this clone: At one of its ends the junction is not consistent with the germline gene, which may arise from a read error. Other nucleotide sequences in the sample specify the same CDR3. This rearrangement joins TRBV20-1 to TRBJ2-7; D is unclear. Per germline, CDR1 DFQATT and CDR2 SNEGSKA (reference sequence). The CDR3 is made up of 11 amino acids. This CDR3 is CSPLWKNEQYF. CDR3 coding DNA: TGTAGTCCCCTTTGGAAGAACGAGCAGTACTTC.

This chain links TRBV5-6 with TRBJ1-4, with a possible D match to TRBD1 (5 bases). Germline-derived CDR1 and CDR2 are SGHDT and YYEEEE. This CDR3 spans 14 amino acids. V lost 4 bases, J lost 10 bases, and 17 bases lay in between. The chain's CDR3 is CASSPLGTPGKLFF. The DNA for the CDR3 is TGTGCCAGCAGCCCTCTAGGGACCCCCGGAAAACTGTTTTTT.

The chain has TRBV6-5 and TRBJ2-1, with D unresolved. V was shortened by 6 bases and J by 3 bases, with 12 bases between the two germline ends. This CDR3 region has 14 residues. The germline V gene has CDR1 MNHEY and CDR2 SVGAGI. The CDR3 is CASRGIGYYNEQFF. The CDR3 coding sequence is TGTGCCAGCAGGGGGATCGGGTACTACAATGAGCAGTTCTTC.

The chain links TRBV5-6 to TRBJ1-6; D gene ambiguous. The CDR3 has 16 amino acids. Germline-derived CDR1 and CDR2 are SGHDT and YYEEEE. V lost 3 bases and J lost 8, with 18 bases in between. CDR3 nucleotides: TGTGCCAGCAGCTCAACGGGTAGTCAGTTGGATTCACCCCTCCACTTT. Translation: CASSSTGSQLDSPLHF.

The rearrangement uses TRBV7-2 and TRBJ2-1; TRBD2 matches at 12 bases. This CDR3 is built from 15 residues. Per germline, CDR1 SGHTA and CDR2 FQGNSA. The junction had 9 bases not matched to a gene; V was cut back by 5 bases and J by 10 bases. The CDR3 bases are TGTGCCAGCAGCATCGAGACTAGCGGGAGATTGGAGCAGTTCTTC. As protein: CASSIETSGRLEQFF.

This clone has only one observation. This chain uses TRBV11-2 with TRBJ2-7; D is ambiguous. There are 13 residues in the CDR3. Per the germline V gene, CDR1 is SGHAT and CDR2 is FQNNGV. The V end was cut by 2 bases, the J end by 4 bases, with 9 bases between. CDR3 protein: CASSLILGYEQYF. Here the CDR3 DNA reads TGTGCCAGCAGCTTAATCCTGGGGTACGAGCAGTACTTC.

The chain links TRBV25-1 to TRBJ2-2; perhaps TRBD1 as D (5 bases). Germline V gene sequence: CDR1 MGHDK, CDR2 SYGVNS. The CDR3 contains 13 residues. Trimming shortened V by 3 bases and J by 8 bases, and 10 bases separated the two germline ends. CDR3 amino acids: CASSDRVLGELFF. In nucleotides, the CDR3 is TGTGCCAGCAGTGACAGGGTGCTAGGGGAGCTGTTTTTT.

This clone was seen once. The chain is built from TRBV28 and TRBJ2-7; D may be TRBD2 (6 bases). From germline, CDR1 is MDHEN and CDR2 SYDVKM. V lost 6 bases, J lost 4 bases, and 10 bases lay in between. This CDR3 region has 12 residues. The CDR3 DNA reads TGTGCCAGCAGCCGGGACTCTTACGAGCAGTACTTC. Amino acids: CASSRDSYEQYF.

This chain joins TRBV10-3 and TRBJ2-5; TRBD1 matches at 10 bases. There are 15 residues in the CDR3. Germline-derived CDR1 and CDR2 are ENHRY and SYGVKD. Trimming took 7 bases from V and 5 from J; bases not matched to a gene: 10. This CDR3 is CAIKGGDRGWETQYF. CDR3 in DNA: TGTGCCATCAAGGGCGGGGACAGGGGATGGGAGACCCAGTACTTC.

V is TRBV15 and J is TRBJ1-5; no clear D. The CDR3 consists of 15 residues. Deletions cut 0 bases from V and 7 bases from J, with 13 bases between. Germline assignment: CDR1 LNHNV and CDR2 YYDKDF (reference sequence). CDR3 loop: CATSRDKGLGQPQHF. For the CDR3, the DNA is TGTGCCACCAGCAGAGATAAAGGGCTGGGGCAGCCCCAGCATTTT.

The V and J genes are TRBV7-8 and TRBJ1-1; D is possibly TRBD1 (6 bases). CDR3 size: 16 residues. Germline V gene lookup returns CDR1 SGHVS and CDR2 FQNEAQ. V was clipped by 1 base and J by 7 bases, with 19 bases between them. In DNA form, the CDR3 reads TGTGCCAGCAGCTTAGTTTCTCGTTCAGGGGACAATGAAGCTTTCTTT. This sequence encodes CASSLVSRSGDNEAFF.

The chain uses TRBV9 and TRBJ2-1, with TRBD2 identical over 12 bases. The CDR3 contains 15 residues. Trimming took 4 bases from V and 8 from J; bases not matched to a gene: 7. The germline V gene encodes CDR1 SGDLS and CDR2 YYNGEE. CDR3: CASSTSSGREDEQFF. CDR3 coding DNA: TGTGCCAGCAGCACCTCTAGCGGGAGGGAAGATGAGCAGTTCTTC.

This sequence joins TRBV5-1 and TRBJ2-1; TRBD2 aligns across 10 bases. Germline V CDR1 and CDR2: SGHRS, YFSETQ. The V segment lost 4 bases and the J segment 8 bases; nucleotides outside the gene matches: 9. The CDR3 is 15 amino acids. The CDR3 is CASSTTSGVRDEQFF. The CDR3 DNA follows: TGCGCCAGCAGCACCACTAGCGGGGTAAGGGATGAGCAGTTCTTC.

This chain uses TRBV30 with TRBJ1-3; D remains ambiguous. CDR1 and CDR2 (germline): GTSNPN, SVGIG (reference sequence). Trimming took off 0 bases at V and 13 bases at J, with 10 bases between the two ends. The CDR3 runs to 11 residues. CDR3 coding DNA: TGTGCCTGGAGTGTATTGAGGAGAATATATTTT. Translation gives CAWSVLRRIYF.

The V gene is TRBV28, the J gene TRBJ1-4; 9 positions agree with TRBD1. V gave up 10 bases and J gave up 8 bases; unmatched junction bases: 8. The CDR3 length is 13 residues. Germline loops: CDR1 MDHEN, CDR2 SYDVKM. The chain's CDR3 is CAINTGGREKLFF. In DNA, the CDR3 is TGTGCCATCAACACAGGGGGCAGAGAAAAACTGTTTTTT.

This clone appeared a few times. V is TRBV23-1 and J is TRBJ1-5; 8 bases agree with TRBD1. TRBV23-1 has ORF status, its function being uncertain. J lost 0 bases, V lost 3 bases, and 16 bases had no gene match. This CDR3 is built from 20 residues. The CDR3 region has the DNA TGCGCCAGCAGTCATCGAGTTCCGGGACAGGATGTCTATAGCAATCAGCCCCAGCATTTT. It codes for CASSHRVPGQDVYSNQPQHF.

The V call is TRBV28, the J call TRBJ2-7; 8 nucleotides align to TRBD2. The CDR3 is 15 amino acids. Trimming cost V 7 bases and J 7 bases; bases outside gene matches: 15. Germline lookup yields CDR1 MDHEN and CDR2 SYDVKM. The CDR3 loop is CASTTNGGGRREQYF. Written as DNA, the CDR3 is TGTGCCAGCACCACGAACGGGGGGGGCCGGAGGGAGCAGTACTTC.

This chain connects TRBV28 to TRBJ2-7, with a weak D call TRBD1 (7 bases). This CDR3 spans 15 amino acids. With 8 bases removed from V and 0 bases from J, the gap between germline ends came to 17 bases. Looked up from germline, CDR1 is MDHEN and CDR2 is SYDVKM. The CDR3 nucleotides read TGTGCCAGCCAACCAGGGGGGCTAAGCTCCTACGAGCAGTACTTC. The encoded protein is CASQPGGLSSYEQYF. The full variable domain, with the rest looked up from reference TRBV28 and TRBJ2-7, is DVKVTQSSRYLVKRTGEKVFLECVQDMDHENMFWYRQDPGLGLRLIYFSYDVKMKEKGDIPEGYSVSREKKERFSLILESASTNQTSMYLCASQPGGLSSYEQYFGPGTRLTVT.

V usage is TRBV5-1 and J usage is TRBJ2-2; the D is unclear. With 0 bases removed from V and 5 bases from J, the gap between germline ends came to 17 bases. The germline V gene encodes CDR1 SGHRS and CDR2 YFSETQ. The CDR3 has 17 residues. The CDR3 region has the DNA TGCGCCAGCAGCTTGGGGCATGGCCCTTTGAGGACCGGGGAGCTGTTTTTT. Residues: CASSLGHGPLRTGELFF.

The count of this clone is one. The chain recombines TRBV28 with TRBJ1-1; TRBD1 matches 8 bases. The CDR3 has 14 residues. The germline V gene has CDR1 MDHEN and CDR2 SYDVKM. V was pared by 6 bases and J by 1 base, with 4 bases of the junction left unmatched. The CDR3: CASSPDRGNTEAFF. The CDR3 DNA sequence: TGTGCCAGCAGCCCCGACAGGGGGAACACTGAAGCTTTCTTT.